This T cell receptor beta chain originates from a study of T-cell memory formation after mild COVID-19. Study-level findings and limits: Chiefly within CM and EM were the contracting CD4+ clones; CD8+ ones were within EMRA. Later expanders leaned toward CD4+, whereas clones contracting from day 15 to 85 were balanced CD4/CD8.

This clonotype was found a few times. Its antigen is undetermined. CDR3 size: 16 residues. CDR1 is SEHNR, CDR2 FQNEAQ, per germline (reference sequence). Between the trimmed V and J ends, which lost 8 bases and 0 bases, there was a span of 16 bases. TCRalpha and TCRbeta libraries used 5'RACE with constant-segment primers and UMIs. From the 5' RACE reads, TCRdb called clonotypes with MiXCR, one entry per CDR3 protein. The table shows 110,000 or so distinct CDR3 sequences, with 22% occurring only once. The sequenced sample consisted of PBMCs or a T cell subset sorted from them (not recorded which). The chain employs TRBV7-9 and TRBJ2-2; possibly TRBD1 for D (5 bases). This TCR came from a man between 18 and 35 years old who had mild COVID-19 (a few samples of this study predate the infection). Cell type and time point are not known. In DNA form, the CDR3 reads TGTGCCAGCGCGTTAGTGGCAGGGCCGAACACCGGGGAGCTGTTTTTT. This sequence encodes CASALVAGPNTGELFF. Using reference TRBV7-9 and TRBJ2-2 for the parts outside the CDR3, the full variable domain is DTGVSQNPRHKITKRGQNVTFRCDPISEHNRLYWYRQTLGQGPEFLTYFQNEAQLEKSRLLSDRFSAERPKGSFSTLEIQRTEQGDSAMYLCASALVAGPNTGELFFGEGSRLTVL.